This T cell receptor (beta chain) was obtained from a study of T cells in Graves' hyperthyroidism and ophthalmopathy. Study-level results: Appearing also in blood were most of the thyroid clonotypes expanded above 0.001. The model identified upcoming ophthalmopathy a median approximately six months ahead of onset.

Uncontrolled infections, other autoimmune diseases, pregnancy or lactation led to exclusion of patients. With regard to this clonotype: Its antigen is still unknown.

What was amplified from RNA transcripts were TCR beta CDR3 regions. An initial round of RT-PCR targeting the TCR CDR3 relied on the HTBI primer set. TCRdb reprocessed the multiplex PCR reads via MiXCR and lists one record per CDR3 protein. The sample includes approximately 520,000 distinct CDR3 sequences, 24% of them seen just once. The CDR3 contains 15 residues. Trimming cost V 4 bases and J 2 bases, with 15 bases left between them. Source material: blood. The receptor comes from a woman in her thirties with Graves' ophthalmopathy. The chain employs TRBV12-3 or TRBV12-4 and TRBJ2-7; no reliable D call. The DNA for the CDR3 is TGTGCCAGCAGTTCTTCATTCTACTTGACCTACGAGCAGTACTTC. This sequence encodes CASSSSFYLTYEQYF.